This TCR beta chain was captured in a study of cytomegalovirus exposure and HLA in healthy donors. General study findings and limits: 15,000 to 20,000 TCR beta sequences were associated with HLA alleles at 0.05 false discovery rate in a later analysis.

Vbeta (60) and Jbeta (13) primers were used in the PCR. Generated by immunoSEQ multiplex PCR, the TCRdb table keeps only in-frame clones and is missing some. The sample carries about 140,000 clones, approximately 71% recorded once. The CDR3 has 13 amino acids. CDR1 SEHNR and CDR2 FQNEAQ come from the germline V gene (reference sequence). This clone showed up just a few times. Its antigen is unknown. The clonotype comes from a woman aged 45-60 years in good health and CMV-seronegative. Sequenced input: PBMCs. This chain uses TRBV7-9 with TRBJ2-7; D might be TRBD2 (5 bases). The CDR3 sequence: CSSSLTQAYEQYF. As DNA, the CDR3 is TGTTCTAGCAGCTTAACCCAGGCCTACGAGCAGTACTTC.